The rows below give T cell receptor beta chains drawn from one sample of a study of T-cell memory formation after mild COVID-19. TCRdb processed the 5' RACE reads anew with MiXCR; each CDR3 protein has one entry. The sample has 350,000 to 450,000 distinct CDR3 sequences, more than 20% seen once. The sequenced material came from PBMCs or a T cell subset sorted from them (not recorded which). The source is an adult woman who had mild COVID-19 (a few samples of this study predate the infection). Cell type and time point are not known. Each CDR3 is given with its conserved first and last residue. Each record gives: CDR3 DNA, CDR3 protein, V gene, J gene, clone size, D gene. A D gene is named only where the DNA matches it firmly. The listing skips clone size in some rows; elsewhere it reads once, few, many or a size class.

TGTGCCAGCAGCGAAACCGCGGGCAGGGACTACGAGCAGTACTTC	CASSETAGRDYEQYF	TRBV2	TRBJ2-7	.	.
TGTGCCACCAGCAGAGGGACTAGCGGGGCATACAATGAGCAGTTCTTC	CATSRGTSGAYNEQFF	TRBV15	TRBJ2-1	.	TRBD2
TGTGCCTGGCGTCGACAGACCTCCTATAATTCACCCCTCCACTTT	CAWRRQTSYNSPLHF	TRBV30	TRBJ1-6	few	.
TGCAGCGTTGAGCGAAGCGGGTACGAGCAGTACTTC	CSVERSGYEQYF	TRBV29-1	TRBJ2-7	few	.
TGTGCCAGCAGTTCTTCCCGGGGAGGACCCTATGGCTACACCTTC	CASSSSRGGPYGYTF	TRBV6-2/TRBV6-3	TRBJ1-2	few	.
TGTGCCAGCAGCTTAGCGGACCTAGGGAAAGATACGCAGTATTTT	CASSLADLGKDTQYF	TRBV11-3	TRBJ2-3	.	.
TGTGCCACCAGCAGAGGTTATAGCGGGCAATCCTACGAGCAGTACTTC	CATSRGYSGQSYEQYF	TRBV15	TRBJ2-7	.	TRBD2
TGTGCCATCAGTGCGGGTTTGGGCACTGAAGCTTTCTTT	CAISAGLGTEAFF	TRBV10-3	TRBJ1-1	few	.
TGCAGTGCTAGATTTACTGGGGGGAGTCAGCCCCAGCATTTT	CSARFTGGSQPQHF	TRBV20-1	TRBJ1-5	few	.
TGCAGCGTTTGCGGTTCAGGGCCATTGGGGCCCCAGCATTTT	CSVCGSGPLGPQHF	TRBV29-1	TRBJ1-5	.	.
TGTGCCAGCTCACCCAGTACCGGTAACTCCTACGAGCAGTACTTC	CASSPSTGNSYEQYF	TRBV18	TRBJ2-7	many	.
TGCGCCAGCAGCCTCTTTGGTGGGGCCTACGAGCAGTACTTC	CASSLFGGAYEQYF	TRBV4-3	TRBJ2-7	many	.
TGTGCCACCAGTGATCGGGACACCGCTAACTATGGCTACACCTTC	CATSDRDTANYGYTF	TRBV24-1	TRBJ1-2	.	.
TGTGCCAGCAGTTTAATTCGACGAGGGAGACAGCAGTACTTC	CASSLIRRGRQQYF	TRBV12-3/TRBV12-4	TRBJ2-7	few	.
TGCGCCAGCAGCAACGGGGCCTCTGGGGCCAACGTCCTGACTTTC	CASSNGASGANVLTF	TRBV5-1	TRBJ2-6	.	.
TGTGCCAGCAGCCAAGATGACAGGGACCAGCCCCAGCATTTT	CASSQDDRDQPQHF	TRBV3-1	TRBJ1-5	few	TRBD1
TGCAGTGCTAGAGTGGGGGGCGCCGACTATGGCTACACCTTC	CSARVGGADYGYTF	TRBV20-1	TRBJ1-2	.	.
TGTGCCAGCAGTAGTGACTCGCTTGCCGGAAACACCATATATTTT	CASSSDSLAGNTIYF	TRBV27	TRBJ1-3	few	.
TGCGCCAGCAGCCTCCCACCGAGTCGGAACACTGAAGCTTTCTTT	CASSLPPSRNTEAFF	TRBV4-3	TRBJ1-1	few	.
TGCGCCAGCAGCTTGCGCCGGAAATTCAATCAGCCCCAGCATTTT	CASSLRRKFNQPQHF	TRBV5-1	TRBJ1-5	.	.
TGTGCCAGCAGCTTGACCGGGACAGGGGGTGAGCAGTTCTTC	CASSLTGTGGEQFF	TRBV5-4	TRBJ2-1	.	TRBD1